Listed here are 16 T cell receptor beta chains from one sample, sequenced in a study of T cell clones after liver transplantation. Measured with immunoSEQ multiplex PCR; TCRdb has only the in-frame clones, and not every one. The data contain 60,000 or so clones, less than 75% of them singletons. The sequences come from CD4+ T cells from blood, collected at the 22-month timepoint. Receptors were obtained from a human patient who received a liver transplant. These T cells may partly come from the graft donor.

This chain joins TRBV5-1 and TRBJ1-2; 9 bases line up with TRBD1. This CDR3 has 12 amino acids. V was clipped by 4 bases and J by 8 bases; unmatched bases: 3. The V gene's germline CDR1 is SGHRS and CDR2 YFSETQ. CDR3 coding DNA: TGCGCCAGCAGCGCGGACAGGGGCGGCTACACCTTC. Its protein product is CASSADRGGYTF.

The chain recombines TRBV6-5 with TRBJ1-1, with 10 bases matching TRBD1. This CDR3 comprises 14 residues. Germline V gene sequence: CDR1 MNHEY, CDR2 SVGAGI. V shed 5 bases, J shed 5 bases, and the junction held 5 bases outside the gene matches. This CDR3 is CASSPRTGGTEAFF. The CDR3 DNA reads TGTGCCAGCAGTCCTAGGACAGGGGGGACTGAAGCTTTCTTT.

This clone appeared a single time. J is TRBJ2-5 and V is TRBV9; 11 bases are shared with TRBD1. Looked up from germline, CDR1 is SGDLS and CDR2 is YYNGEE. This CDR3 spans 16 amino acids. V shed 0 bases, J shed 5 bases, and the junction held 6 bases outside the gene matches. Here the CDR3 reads CASSVEGTGGWETQYF. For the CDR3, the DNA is TGTGCCAGCAGCGTAGAGGGGACAGGGGGTTGGGAGACCCAGTACTTC.

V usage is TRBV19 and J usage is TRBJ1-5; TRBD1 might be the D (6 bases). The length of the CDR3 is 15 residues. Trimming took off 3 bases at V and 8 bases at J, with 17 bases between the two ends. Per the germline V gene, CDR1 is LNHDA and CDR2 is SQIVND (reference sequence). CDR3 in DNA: TGTGCCAGTAGTATCGGAGGGGGGAGTCTTAAGCCCCAGCATTTT. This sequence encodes CASSIGGGSLKPQHF.

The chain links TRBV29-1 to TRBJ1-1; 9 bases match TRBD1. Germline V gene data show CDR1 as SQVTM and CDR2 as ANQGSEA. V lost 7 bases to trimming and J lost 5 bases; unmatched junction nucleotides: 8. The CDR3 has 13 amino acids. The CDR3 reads CSALQGARTEAFF. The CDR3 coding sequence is TGCAGCGCTCTACAGGGGGCTCGGACTGAAGCTTTCTTT.

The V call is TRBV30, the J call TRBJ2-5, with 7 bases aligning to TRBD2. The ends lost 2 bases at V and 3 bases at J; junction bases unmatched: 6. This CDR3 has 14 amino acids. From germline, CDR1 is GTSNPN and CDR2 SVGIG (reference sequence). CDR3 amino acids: CAWSFRGVKETQYF. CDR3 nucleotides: TGTGCCTGGAGTTTCCGGGGGGTTAAAGAGACCCAGTACTTC.

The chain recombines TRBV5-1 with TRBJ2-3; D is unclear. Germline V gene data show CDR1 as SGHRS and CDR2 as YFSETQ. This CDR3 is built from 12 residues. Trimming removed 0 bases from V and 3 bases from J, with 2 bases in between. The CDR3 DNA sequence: TGCGCCAGCAGCTTGGTGACAGATACGCAGTATTTT. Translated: CASSLVTDTQYF. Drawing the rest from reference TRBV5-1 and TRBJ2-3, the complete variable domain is KAGVTQTPRYLIKTRGQQVTLSCSPISGHRSVSWYQQTPGQGLQFLFEYFSETQRNKGNFPGRFSGRQFSNSRSEMNVSTLELGDSALYLCASSLVTDTQYFGPGTRLTVL.

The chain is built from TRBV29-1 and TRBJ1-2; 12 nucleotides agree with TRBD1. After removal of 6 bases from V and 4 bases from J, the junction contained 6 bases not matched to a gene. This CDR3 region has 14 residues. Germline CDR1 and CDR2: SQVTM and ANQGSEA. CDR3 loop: CSVAGTGGSYGYTF. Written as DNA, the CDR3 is TGCAGCGTCGCCGGGACAGGGGGCAGCTATGGCTACACCTTC.

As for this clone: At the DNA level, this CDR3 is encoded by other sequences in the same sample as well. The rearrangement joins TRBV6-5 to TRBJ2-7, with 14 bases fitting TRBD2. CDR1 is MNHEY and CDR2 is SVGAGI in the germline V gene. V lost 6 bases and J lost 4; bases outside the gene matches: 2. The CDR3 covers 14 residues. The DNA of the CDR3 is TGTGCCAGCAGCCGGACTAGCGGGGGGTACGAGCAGTACTTC. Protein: CASSRTSGGYEQYF.

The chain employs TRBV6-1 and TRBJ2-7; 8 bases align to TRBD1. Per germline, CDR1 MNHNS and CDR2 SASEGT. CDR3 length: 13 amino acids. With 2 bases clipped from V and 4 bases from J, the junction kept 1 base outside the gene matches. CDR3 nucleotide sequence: TGTGCCAGCAGTGAATACAGGGGGTACGAGCAGTACTTC. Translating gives CASSEYRGYEQYF.

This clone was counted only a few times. In DNA form, the CDR3 reads TGTGCCAGTCAGGGGTATGGCTACACCTTC. Amino acids: CASQGYGYTF. The chain links TRBV6-4 to TRBJ1-2, with a possible D match to TRBD1 (6 bases). Looked up from germline, CDR1 is MRHNA and CDR2 is SNTAGT. Trimming pared 9 bases from V and 5 bases from J, leaving 7 bases between. This CDR3 is 10 amino acids long.

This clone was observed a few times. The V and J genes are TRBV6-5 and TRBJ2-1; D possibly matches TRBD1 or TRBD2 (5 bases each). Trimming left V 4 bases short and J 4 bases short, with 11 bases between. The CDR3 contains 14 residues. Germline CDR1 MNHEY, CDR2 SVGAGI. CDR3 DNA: TGTGCCAGCAGTTCTGGGACGGAGTACAATGAGCAGTTCTTC. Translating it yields CASSSGTEYNEQFF.

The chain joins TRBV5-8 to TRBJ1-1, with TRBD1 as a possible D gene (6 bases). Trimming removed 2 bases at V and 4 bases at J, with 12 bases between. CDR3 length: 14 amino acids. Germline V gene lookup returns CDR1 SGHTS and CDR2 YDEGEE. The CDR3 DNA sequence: TGTGCCAGCAGCTTCGGGGGGCCCGGCACTGAAGCTTTCTTT. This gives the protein CASSFGGPGTEAFF.

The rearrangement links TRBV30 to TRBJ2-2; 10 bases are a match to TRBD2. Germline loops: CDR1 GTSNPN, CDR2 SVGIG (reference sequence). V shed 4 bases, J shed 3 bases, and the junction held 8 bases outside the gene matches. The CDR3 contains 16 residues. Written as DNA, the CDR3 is TGTGCCTGGAATAAGCGGGGGGGCTGGGACACCGGGGAGCTGTTTTTT. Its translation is CAWNKRGGWDTGELFF.

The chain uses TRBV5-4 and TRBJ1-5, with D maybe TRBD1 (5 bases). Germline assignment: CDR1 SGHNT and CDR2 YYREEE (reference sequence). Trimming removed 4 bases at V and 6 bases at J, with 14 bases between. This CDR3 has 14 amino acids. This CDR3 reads CASSVGTGGQPQHF. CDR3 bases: TGTGCCAGCAGCGTAGGGACGGGCGGTCAGCCCCAGCATTTT.

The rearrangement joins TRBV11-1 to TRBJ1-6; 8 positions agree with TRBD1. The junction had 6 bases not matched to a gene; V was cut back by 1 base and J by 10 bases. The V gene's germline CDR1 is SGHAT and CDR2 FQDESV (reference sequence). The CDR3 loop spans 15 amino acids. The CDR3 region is CASSLGQGAKSPLHF. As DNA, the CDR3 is TGTGCCAGCAGCTTAGGGCAGGGGGCGAAATCACCCCTCCACTTT.